These T cell receptor beta chains were read from a single sample in a study of T cells in Graves' hyperthyroidism and ophthalmopathy. TCRdb recomputed calls from the multiplex PCR reads with MiXCR, one row per CDR3 protein. The sample consists of about 710,000 distinct CDR3 sequences, about 16% of them appearing once. The specimen sequenced was blood. The source of these receptors is a young man with Graves' hyperthyroidism. CDR3s include the opening cysteine and the closing phenylalanine or tryptophan. The order of the fields is J gene, V gene, D gene, clone size, CDR3 DNA, CDR3 protein. A D gene is named only where the DNA matches it firmly. The size entry is marked missing in some rows and otherwise reads once, few, many or a size class.

TRBJ1-1 TRBV20-1 NA few TGCAGTGCTAGAGATCCTCAGCTAGGCTTGAACACTGAAGCTTTCTTT CSARDPQLGLNTEAFF
TRBJ2-1 TRBV27 TRBD1 many TGTGCCAGCAGCCCTCCCAGGACAGGGGTTACCTACAATGAGCAGTTCTTC CASSPPRTGVTYNEQFF
TRBJ2-2 TRBV5-4 NA NA TGTGCCAGCAGCTTGGTAGGCAGCGGGAACACCGGGGAGCTGTTTTTT CASSLVGSGNTGELFF
TRBJ1-2 TRBV10-3 TRBD1 NA TGTGCCATCGGGGAGGACAGGGTTGGCTACACCTTC CAIGEDRVGYTF
TRBJ1-2 TRBV20-1 NA few TGCAGTGCTAGAGAACTCAGTCGGGGGACCGCTTACTATGGCTACACCTTC CSARELSRGTAYYGYTF
TRBJ2-7 TRBV28 NA many TGTGCCAGCAGTTCAGGGATACTGACCTACGAGCAATACTTC CASSSGILTYEQYF
TRBJ1-6 TRBV9 NA few TGTGCCAGCAGCGTAGATGAAGACCCCGGGCGTTCACCCCTCCACTTT CASSVDEDPGRSPLHF
TRBJ2-5 TRBV7-9 TRBD1 few TGTGCCAGCAGCCAGGCCTATAGGGGGCTGGAGACCCAGTACTTC CASSQAYRGLETQYF
TRBJ1-1 TRBV3-1 NA few TGTGCCAGCAGCCAAGATGGACGCATACTAGGGGCTTTCTTT CASSQDGRILGAFF
TRBJ2-5 TRBV27 TRBD2 many TGTGCCAGCAGTGGGACTAGCGGGATGGAGACCCAGTACTTC CASSGTSGMETQYF
TRBJ1-5 TRBV11-1 TRBD1 few TGTGCCAGCAGTTCGGGACAGGGAGAACATCAGCCCCAGCATTTT CASSSGQGEHQPQHF
TRBJ2-1 TRBV24-1 TRBD2 NA TGTGCCACCCGAAGACTAGCTTGCTACAATGAGCAGTTCTTC CATRRLACYNEQFF